This TCR beta chain was recorded in a study of T-cell memory formation after mild COVID-19. This clonotype was seen more than once but under ten times. TCRdb re-derived calls from the 5' RACE reads in MiXCR, one entry per CDR3 protein. The repertoire holds around 320,000 distinct CDR3 sequences, with around 30% as singletons. Germline V gives CDR1 LGHDT, CDR2 YNNKEL (reference sequence). This CDR3 region has 14 residues. Trimming left V 4 bases short and J 4 bases short, with 13 bases between. The chain employs TRBV3-1 and TRBJ1-2; D is uncertain. Input material: PBMCs or a T cell subset sorted from them (not recorded which). The clonotype comes from an adult woman who had mild COVID-19 (a few samples of this study predate the infection). Cell type and time point are not known. This CDR3 reads CASSLRAVGYGYTF. The CDR3 bases are TGTGCCAGCAGCCTACGGGCAGTCGGCTATGGCTACACCTTC.